The clone carrying this T cell receptor beta chain was found many times. The target antigen is unknown. The CDR3 has 16 residues. V shed 4 bases and J 6 bases; nucleotides not matched to a gene: 10. Germline V gene lookup returns CDR1 MGHRA and CDR2 YSYEKL. This sample stems from a study of CD8 T cells in ankylosing spondylitis. The study's findings and limits: Within ankylosing spondylitis blood, a TCR beta motif made up of seven to nine highly homologous variants appeared to be characteristic.

Scientists made TCR beta libraries using quantitative 5'-RACE with molecular barcodes. TCRdb reprocessed the 5' RACE reads with MiXCR, giving one entry per CDR3 protein. The sample holds fewer than 250,000 distinct CDR3 sequences, around 24% seen once. Sequenced input: blood, either unsorted or a sorted T cell fraction (not recorded which). The rearrangement links TRBV4-1 to TRBJ2-7; 12 nucleotides line up with TRBD2. The clonotype comes from a male donor with ankylosing spondylitis or in good health (not recorded which). The CDR3 spells CASSRGLAGLAFEQYF. The CDR3, as DNA: TGCGCCAGCAGCCGCGGACTAGCGGGATTAGCATTCGAGCAGTACTTC.